This T cell receptor beta chain stems from a study of blood T cell repertoires in COVID-19. Study as a whole: There were acute and convalescent COVID-19 samples, and they came from the United States, Italy and Spain. T cells, B-cell-depleted T cells, or PBMCs supplied cDNA or gDNA.

In its sample, this clone was seen many times. CDR1 is SGHNT, CDR2 YYREEE, per germline (reference sequence). Losses at the gene ends were 9 bases for V and 3 bases for J; bases not matched to a gene: 14. The CDR3 extends over 15 amino acids. Under the authors' procedure: Counts of nucleated cells, estimated from reference gene primer amplification, were obtained. Libraries were prepared by immunoSEQ multiplex PCR; TCRdb keeps only in-frame clonotypes and omits some of them. V, J and clone size were drawn from that table, and D and trimming were deduced from the DNA. In the table there are approximately 200,000 clones, 80% to 85% of which are singletons.

The chain links TRBV5-4 to TRBJ1-2, with 7 bases identical to TRBD1. Sample: peripheral blood. This receptor was identified in a woman aged 30 to 39 with acute or convalescent COVID-19. The CDR3 sequence is CATSSHTGVHYGYTF. The CDR3 nucleotides are TGTGCCACCTCCTCTCACACAGGGGTCCACTATGGCTACACCTTC. Variable domain in full (rest from reference TRBV5-4 and TRBJ1-2): ETGVTQSPTHLIKTRGQQVTLRCSSQSGHNTVSWYQQALGQGPQFIFQYYREEENGRGNFPPRFSGLQFPNYSSELNVNALELDDSALYLCATSSHTGVHYGYTFGSGTRLTVV.